The clone carrying this TCR beta chain has more than one count but fewer than ten. Antigen: not known. The second PCR ran about 6 to 11 cycles with a sample-barcoded 5' primer and J-beta primers. Each CDR3 protein gets one entry after TCRdb re-called the 5' RACE reads with MiXCR. The sample consists of approximately 350,000 distinct CDR3 sequences, about 49% of them appearing once. These data come from a study of blood T cells in healthy people across ages. Looking at the study overall: With template switching, about one barcoded beta molecule was captured per two T cells.

Study results and caveats: A conclusive naive versus antigen-experienced comparison was prevented by the unsorted PBMCs. Age brought a roughly linear fall in TCR beta diversity measured per million T cells.

The donors, healthy Caucasians from Russia, were aged about 6 to 95. CDR3 length equals 15 residues. J lost 5 bases, V lost 1 base, and 6 bases had no gene match. This clonotype was sampled from a man aged 60-69 years in good health. What was sequenced was blood. J is TRBJ2-7 and V is TRBV12-3 or TRBV12-4, with 9 bases aligning to TRBD1. The CDR3 protein is CASSLGGTGSHEQYF. CDR3 nucleotide sequence: TGTGCCAGCAGTTTAGGGGGGACAGGGTCCCACGAGCAGTACTTC.